This T cell receptor (beta chain) is from a study of shared clonotypes between healthy human individuals. A note on this clone: Its antigen is unknown.

Assay: immunoSEQ multiplex PCR; the TCRdb copy retains only in-frame clones and omits some. The data show about 1.5 million clones, nearly 99% seen once. Participating donors were healthy, HIV-negative adults free of recent acute infections or vaccinations. Memory CD4+ cells were the fraction left after CD45RA+ naive selection. Study-level findings and limits: Investigators collected only blood, and repertoires in tissues likely differ.

The CDR3 contains 14 residues. Trimming took off 5 bases at V and 1 base at J, with 11 bases between the two ends. From germline, CDR1 is PRHDT and CDR2 FYEKMQ (reference sequence). The genes are TRBV13 and TRBJ1-1; perhaps TRBD1 as D (5 bases). This receptor was obtained from a man younger than 40 in good health. Sequencing used naive CD4+ T cells sorted from blood. This sample's subset: CD45RA+ positively selected. This chain's CDR3 is CASSLRGRNTEAFF. The CDR3 bases are TGTGCCAGCAGCCTACGGGGGAGGAACACTGAAGCTTTCTTT.